This T cell receptor beta chain derives from a study of shared clonotypes between healthy human individuals. The data were produced by immunoSEQ multiplex PCR, yet TCRdb's version contains in-frame clones alone and is incomplete. In the table there are 2 million to 2.5 million clones, 93% of which are singletons. The germline CDR1 and CDR2 sequences are SNHLY and FYNNEI. CDR3 length equals 14 residues. With 3 bases removed from V and 3 bases from J, the gap between germline ends came to 12 bases. V and J are TRBV2 and TRBJ2-7; TRBD2 might be the D (6 bases). Material: naive CD4+ T cells from PBMCs. Specified subset: CD45RA+ positively selected. The receptor was isolated from a man younger than 35 in good health. Some clones in this sample may be carry-over from other donors' samples. The CDR3 sequence: CASSDFGGIYEQYF. The CDR3 DNA reads TGTGCCAGCAGTGATTTCGGAGGGATCTACGAGCAGTACTTC.